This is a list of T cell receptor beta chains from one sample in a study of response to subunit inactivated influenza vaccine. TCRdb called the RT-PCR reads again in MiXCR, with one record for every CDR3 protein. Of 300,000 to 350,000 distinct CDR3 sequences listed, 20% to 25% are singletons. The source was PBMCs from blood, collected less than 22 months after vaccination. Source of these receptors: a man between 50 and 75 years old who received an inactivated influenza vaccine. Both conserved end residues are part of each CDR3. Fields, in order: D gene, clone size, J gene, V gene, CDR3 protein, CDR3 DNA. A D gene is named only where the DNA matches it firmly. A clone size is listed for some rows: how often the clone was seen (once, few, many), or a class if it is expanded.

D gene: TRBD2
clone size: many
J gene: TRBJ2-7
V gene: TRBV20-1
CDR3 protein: CSANPGLASHEQYF
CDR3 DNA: TGCAGTGCCAACCCGGGACTAGCGTCCCACGAGCAGTACTTC

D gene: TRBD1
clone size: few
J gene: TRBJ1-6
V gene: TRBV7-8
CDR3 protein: CASSFSWDRGVFKGSPLHF
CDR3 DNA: TGTGCCAGCAGCTTTAGCTGGGACAGGGGGGTTTTTAAGGGTTCACCCCTCCACTTT

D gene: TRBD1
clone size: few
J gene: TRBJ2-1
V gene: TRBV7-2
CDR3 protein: CASSLAPTGVGNEQFF
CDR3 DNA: TGTGCCAGCAGCTTAGCCCCTACAGGGGTAGGAAATGAGCAGTTCTTC

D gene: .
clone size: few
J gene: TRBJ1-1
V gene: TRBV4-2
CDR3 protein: CASSQYTAGMNTEAFF
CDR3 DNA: TGTGCCAGCAGCCAATACACCGCGGGTATGAACACTGAAGCTTTCTTT

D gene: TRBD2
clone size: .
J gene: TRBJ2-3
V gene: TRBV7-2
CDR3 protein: CASSGRTSGRTDTQYF
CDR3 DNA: TGTGCCAGCAGCGGGAGGACTAGCGGGAGGACAGATACGCAGTATTTT

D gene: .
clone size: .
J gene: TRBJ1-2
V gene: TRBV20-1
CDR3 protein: CSARDTRSARGYGYTF
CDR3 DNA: TGCAGTGCTAGAGATACGAGATCCGCAAGGGGCTATGGCTACACCTTC

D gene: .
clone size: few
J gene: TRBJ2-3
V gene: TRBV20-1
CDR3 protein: CSARSRLSTDTQYF
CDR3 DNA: TGCAGTGCTAGAAGTCGACTAAGCACAGATACGCAGTATTTT

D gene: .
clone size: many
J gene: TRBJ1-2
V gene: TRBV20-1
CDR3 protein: CSARGGEHYGYTF
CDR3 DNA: TGCAGTGCTAGAGGAGGGGAACACTATGGCTACACCTTC

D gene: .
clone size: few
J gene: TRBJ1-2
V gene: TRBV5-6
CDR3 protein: CASSLAREKVNGYTF
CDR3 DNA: TGTGCCAGCAGCTTGGCGAGGGAGAAAGTTAATGGCTACACCTTC

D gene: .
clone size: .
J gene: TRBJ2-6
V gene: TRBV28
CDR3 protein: CASSPWAGANVLTF
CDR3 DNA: TGTGCCAGCAGTCCCTGGGCTGGGGCCAACGTCCTGACTTTC

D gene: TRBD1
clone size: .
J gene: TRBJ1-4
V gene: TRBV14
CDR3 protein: CASSRQGAGEKLFF
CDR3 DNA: TGTGCCAGCAGCCGACAGGGGGCTGGTGAAAAACTGTTTTTT

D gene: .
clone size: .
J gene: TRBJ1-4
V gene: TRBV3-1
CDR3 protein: CASSQGRSYNEKLFF
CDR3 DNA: TGTGCCAGCAGCCAGGGACGGAGTTATAATGAAAAACTGTTTTTT

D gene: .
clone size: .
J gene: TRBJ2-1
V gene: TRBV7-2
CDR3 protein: CASSLVVGTNNEQFF
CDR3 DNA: TGTGCCAGCAGCTTAGTAGTTGGGACAAACAATGAGCAGTTCTTC

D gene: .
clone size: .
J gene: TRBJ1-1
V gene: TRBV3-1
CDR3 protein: CASSRLGTEAFF
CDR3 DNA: TGTGCCAGCAGCCGCCTAGGCACTGAAGCTTTCTTT

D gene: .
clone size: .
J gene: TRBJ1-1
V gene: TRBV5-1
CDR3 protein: CASSLSAGWNTEAFF
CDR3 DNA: TGCGCCAGCAGCTTGTCGGCGGGCTGGAACACTGAAGCTTTCTTT

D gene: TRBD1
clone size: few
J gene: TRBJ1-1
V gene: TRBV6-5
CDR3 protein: CASSWTGRAGTEAFF
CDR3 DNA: TGTGCCAGCAGTTGGACAGGGAGGGCGGGCACTGAAGCTTTCTTT

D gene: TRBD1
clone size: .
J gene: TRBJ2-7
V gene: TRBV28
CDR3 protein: CASRGTGLEQYF
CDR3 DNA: TGTGCCAGCAGGGGGACAGGGCTCGAGCAGTACTTC

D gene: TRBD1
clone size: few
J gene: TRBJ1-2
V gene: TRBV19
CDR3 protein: CASSQTGGLDGYTF
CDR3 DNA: TGTGCCAGTAGCCAGACAGGGGGTTTGGATGGCTACACCTTC

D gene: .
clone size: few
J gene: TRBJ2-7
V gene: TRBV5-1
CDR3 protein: CASSLAGTTYEQYF
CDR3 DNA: TGCGCCAGCAGCTTGGCCGGGACAACCTACGAGCAGTACTTC

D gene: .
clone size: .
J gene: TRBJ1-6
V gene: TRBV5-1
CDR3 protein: CASSFREGGSPLHF
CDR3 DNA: TGCGCCAGCAGCTTTCGTGAGGGGGGTTCACCCCTCCACTTT

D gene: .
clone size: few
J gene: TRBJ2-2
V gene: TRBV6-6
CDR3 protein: CAGRGLITGELFF
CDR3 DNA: TGTGCCGGCCGTGGACTGATCACCGGGGAGCTGTTTTTT

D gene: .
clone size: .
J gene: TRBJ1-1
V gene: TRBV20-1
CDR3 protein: CSARDFGRYTEAFF
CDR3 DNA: TGCAGTGCTAGAGACTTCGGGCGTTACACTGAAGCTTTCTTT

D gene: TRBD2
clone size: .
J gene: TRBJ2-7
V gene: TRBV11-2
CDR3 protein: CASSLTTASLAGTQVQYF
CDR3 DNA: TGTGCCAGCAGCTTAACTACCGCGTCACTAGCGGGGACCCAAGTGCAGTACTTC

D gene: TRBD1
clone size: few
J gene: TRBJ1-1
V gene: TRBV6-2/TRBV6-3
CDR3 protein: CASSYTLKQGARTEAFF
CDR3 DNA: TGTGCCAGCAGTTATACCCTAAAACAGGGGGCGCGCACTGAAGCTTTCTTT

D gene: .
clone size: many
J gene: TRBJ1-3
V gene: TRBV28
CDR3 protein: CASRTTGTGNTIYF
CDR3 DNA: TGTGCCAGCAGAACAACAGGGACTGGAAACACCATATATTTT

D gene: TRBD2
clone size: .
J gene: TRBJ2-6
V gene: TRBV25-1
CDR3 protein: CASMKMSGSSRLFTSKAGANVLTF
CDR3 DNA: TGTGCCAGCATGAAGATGAGCGGGAGTTCCCGACTATTCACCTCAAAGGCTGGGGCCAACGTCCTGACTTTC

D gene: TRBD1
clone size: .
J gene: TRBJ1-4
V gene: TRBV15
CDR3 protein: CATAGGWREKLFF
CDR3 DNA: TGTGCCACCGCAGGGGGTTGGCGAGAAAAACTGTTTTTT

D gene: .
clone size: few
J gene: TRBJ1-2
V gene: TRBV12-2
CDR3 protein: CASRHPGRDRGLGGYTF
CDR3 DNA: TGTGCAAGTCGCCACCCGGGCCGGGACAGGGGGCTCGGGGGCTACACCTTC

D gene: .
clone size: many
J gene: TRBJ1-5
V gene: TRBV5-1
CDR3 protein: CASSLNGGGNQPQHF
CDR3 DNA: TGCGCCAGCAGCTTGAACGGCGGAGGCAATCAGCCCCAGCATTTT

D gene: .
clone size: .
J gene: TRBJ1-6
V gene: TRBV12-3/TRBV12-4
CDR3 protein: CASQGLYNSPLHF
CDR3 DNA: TGTGCCAGCCAGGGCCTCTATAATTCACCCCTCCACTTT

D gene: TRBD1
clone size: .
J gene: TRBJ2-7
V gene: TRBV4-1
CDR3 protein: CASSPARTGNYEQYF
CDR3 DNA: TGCGCCAGCAGCCCCGCGCGGACAGGGAACTACGAGCAGTACTTC

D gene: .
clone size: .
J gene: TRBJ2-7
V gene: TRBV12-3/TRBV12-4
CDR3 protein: CASSLGTGTFYEQYF
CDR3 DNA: TGTGCCAGCAGTTTAGGAACCGGGACATTCTACGAGCAGTACTTC

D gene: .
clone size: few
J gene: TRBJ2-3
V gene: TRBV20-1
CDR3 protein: CSASLSTDTQYF
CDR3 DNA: TGCAGTGCTAGCCTGAGCACAGATACGCAGTATTTT

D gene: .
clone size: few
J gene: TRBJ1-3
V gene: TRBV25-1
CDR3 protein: CASSESGTHGNTIYF
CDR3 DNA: TGTGCCAGCAGTGAATCGGGGACCCATGGAAACACCATATATTTT

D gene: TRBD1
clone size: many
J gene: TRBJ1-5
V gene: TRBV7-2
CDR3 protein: CASSSTGTASNQPQHF
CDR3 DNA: TGTGCCAGCAGCTCAACCGGGACAGCAAGCAATCAGCCCCAGCATTTT

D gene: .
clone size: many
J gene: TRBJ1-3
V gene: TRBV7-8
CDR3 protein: CASSLNRRGSSGNTIYF
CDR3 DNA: TGTGCCAGCAGCTTAAATCGTAGGGGCTCATCTGGAAACACCATATATTTT

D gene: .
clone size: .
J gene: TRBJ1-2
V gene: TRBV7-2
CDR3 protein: CASTLGYGYTF
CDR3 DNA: TGTGCCAGCACCCTAGGGTATGGCTACACCTTC

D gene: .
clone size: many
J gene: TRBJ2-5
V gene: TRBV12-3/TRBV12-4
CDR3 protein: CASSPLGETQYF
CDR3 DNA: TGTGCCAGCAGCCCCCTCGGGGAGACCCAGTACTTC

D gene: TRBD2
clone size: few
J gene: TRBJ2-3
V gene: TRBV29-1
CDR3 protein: CSVEVSGGNTDTQYF
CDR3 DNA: TGCAGCGTTGAAGTTAGCGGGGGGAACACAGATACGCAGTATTTT

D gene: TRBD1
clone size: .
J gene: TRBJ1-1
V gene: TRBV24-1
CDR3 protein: CATSDGRGPDTEAFF
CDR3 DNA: TGTGCCACCAGTGATGGCAGGGGGCCCGACACTGAAGCTTTCTTT

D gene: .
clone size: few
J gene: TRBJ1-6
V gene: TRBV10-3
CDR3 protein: CAISESKQRSNSPLHF
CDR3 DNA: TGTGCCATCAGTGAGTCCAAACAGCGAAGCAATTCACCCCTCCACTTT

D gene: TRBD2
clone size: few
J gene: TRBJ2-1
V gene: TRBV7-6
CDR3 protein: CASSTSPRGANNEQFF
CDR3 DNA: TGTGCCAGCAGCACTAGCCCGCGGGGGGCAAACAATGAGCAGTTCTTC

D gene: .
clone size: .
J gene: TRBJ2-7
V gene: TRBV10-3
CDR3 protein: CAISESWEQYF
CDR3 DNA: TGTGCCATCAGTGAGTCGTGGGAGCAGTACTTC

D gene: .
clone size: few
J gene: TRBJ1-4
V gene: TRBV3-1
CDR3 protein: CASSQYRGNEKLFF
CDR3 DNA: TGTGCCAGCAGCCAGTACAGAGGGAATGAAAAACTGTTTTTT

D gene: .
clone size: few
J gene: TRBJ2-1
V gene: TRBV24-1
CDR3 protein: CATSDFVDEQFF
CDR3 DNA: TGTGCCACCAGTGATTTCGTCGATGAGCAGTTCTTC

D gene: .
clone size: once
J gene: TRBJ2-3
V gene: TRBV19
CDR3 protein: CASSVGTSDTQYF
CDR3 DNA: TGTGCCAGTAGTGTGGGGACTTCAGATACGCAGTATTTT

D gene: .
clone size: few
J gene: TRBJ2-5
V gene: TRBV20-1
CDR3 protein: CSARPGSLKTQYF
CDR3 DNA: TGCAGTGCTAGGCCGGGATCTCTAAAGACCCAGTACTTC

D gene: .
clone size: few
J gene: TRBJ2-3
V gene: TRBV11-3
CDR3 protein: CASSLVGGDTQYF
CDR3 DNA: TGTGCCAGCAGCTTGGTCGGCGGAGATACGCAGTATTTT

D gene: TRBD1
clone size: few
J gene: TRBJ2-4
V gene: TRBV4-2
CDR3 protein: CASSQGGQGEDIQYF
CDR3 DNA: TGTGCCAGCAGCCAAGGGGGACAGGGGGAGGACATTCAGTACTTC

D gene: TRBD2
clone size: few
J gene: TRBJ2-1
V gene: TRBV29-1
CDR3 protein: CSVGAGGYNEQFF
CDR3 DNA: TGCAGCGTTGGGGCGGGAGGATACAATGAGCAGTTCTTC

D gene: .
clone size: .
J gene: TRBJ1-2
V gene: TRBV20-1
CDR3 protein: CSANGQIANGYTF
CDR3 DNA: TGCAGTGCTAACGGACAGATAGCAAATGGCTACACCTTC

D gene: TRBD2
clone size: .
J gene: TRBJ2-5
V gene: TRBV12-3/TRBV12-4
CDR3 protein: CASSASSETAGGETQYF
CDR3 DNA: TGTGCCAGCAGTGCCTCTAGTGAGACCGCGGGGGGAGAGACCCAGTACTTC

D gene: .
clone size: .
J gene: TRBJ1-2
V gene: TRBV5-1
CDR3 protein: CASSPPQGGHGYTF
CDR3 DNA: TGCGCCAGCAGCCCCCCCCAGGGAGGGCATGGCTACACCTTC

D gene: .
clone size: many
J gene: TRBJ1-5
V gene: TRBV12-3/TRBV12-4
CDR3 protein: CASSFGSPRSNQPQHF
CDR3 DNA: TGTGCCAGCAGTTTTGGGTCCCCCCGCAGCAATCAGCCCCAGCATTTT

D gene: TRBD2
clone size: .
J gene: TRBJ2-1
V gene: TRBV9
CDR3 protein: CASSVVASGSWGNEQFF
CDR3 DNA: TGTGCCAGCAGCGTAGTCGCTAGCGGGAGCTGGGGCAATGAGCAGTTCTTC